The 19 T cell receptor beta chains presented below share a single source sample, sequenced in a study of CD8+CD57+ T cells in acquired aplastic anemia. Profiling of TCR beta VDJ combinations and CDR3 sequences used genomic DNA as template. One entry per CDR3 protein results from TCRdb running MiXCR on the reads. Of more than 250,000 distinct CDR3 sequences detected, about 56% appear once; the ten largest clones hold 6.5% to 10%. Input material: sorted CD4+, CD8+, or CD8+CD57+ T cells (not recorded which) from PBMCs. The receptor set was obtained from a human donor with severe aplastic anemia or a healthy control (not recorded which).

About this clonotype itself: The junction shows a germline mismatch at one end, possibly a read error. The chain joins TRBV12-3 or TRBV12-4 to TRBJ2-5; 16 bases align to TRBD2. This CDR3 contains 17 residues. The CDR3 DNA follows: TGTGCCAGCAGGGGGGGACTAGCGGGGGGGTTAGAAGAGGCCCAGTACTTC. It is translated as CASRGGLAGGLEEAQYF.

This clonotype was counted between two and nine times. The chain couples TRBV25-1 to TRBJ2-1; 12 nucleotides match TRBD2. Germline loops: CDR1 MGHDK, CDR2 SYGVNS. V lost 5 bases to trimming and J lost 1 base; unmatched junction nucleotides: 6. This CDR3 contains 17 residues. CDR3 in amino acids: CASSRLAGGPSYNEQFF. The CDR3 DNA is TGTGCCAGCAGTCGTCTAGCGGGGGGGCCTTCCTACAATGAGCAGTTCTTC.

The chain recombines TRBV7-2 with TRBJ1-2; possible D gene TRBD1, 5 bases. Trimming stripped 6 bases from V and 5 bases from J, with 19 bases between. The V gene's germline CDR1 is SGHTA and CDR2 FQGNSA. The CDR3 covers 15 residues. The CDR3 region is CASSDEGRIGYGYTF. In nucleotides, the CDR3 is TGTGCCAGCAGTGATGAGGGGCGGATAGGTTATGGCTACACCTTC.

The CDR3 nucleotides read TGCGCCAGCAGCCAAGATGTTGCGGGCCCCTACGAGCAGTACTTC. It is translated as CASSQDVAGPYEQYF. The chain couples TRBV5-1 to TRBJ2-7, with D perhaps matching TRBD2 (5 bases). CDR3 size: 15 residues. Deletions cut 4 bases from V and 2 bases from J, with 16 bases between. Germline V gives CDR1 SGHRS, CDR2 YFSETQ. The full variable domain, completed using reference TRBV5-1 and TRBJ2-7, is KAGVTQTPRYLIKTRGQQVTLSCSPISGHRSVSWYQQTPGQGLQFLFEYFSETQRNKGNFPGRFSGRQFSNSRSEMNVSTLELGDSALYLCASSQDVAGPYEQYFGPGTRLTVT.

This clonotype was seen repeatedly, ten times or more. The chain combines TRBV10-2 with TRBJ2-1; tentatively, D is TRBD2 (5 bases). Germline lookup yields CDR1 WSHSY and CDR2 SAAADI. The CDR3 is made up of 15 amino acids. V was trimmed by 3 bases and J by 4 bases, leaving 13 bases between them. The chain's CDR3 is CASSEGLGVYNEQFF. CDR3 bases: TGCGCCAGCAGTGAAGGACTCGGGGTTTACAATGAGCAGTTCTTC.

This clonotype was detected many times. The V call is TRBV4-3, the J call TRBJ2-7, with 7 bases that match TRBD1. The CDR3 is made up of 15 amino acids. In germline, CDR1 is LGHNA, CDR2 YSLEER. V dropped 0 bases and J dropped 5; count of bases not matched to a gene: 7. The CDR3 DNA is TGCGCCAGCAGCCAAGACCCGACAGGGACCGACGAGCAGTACTTC. Translating it yields CASSQDPTGTDEQYF.

The chain is built from TRBV15 and TRBJ2-1; no clear D gene. Trimming left V 0 bases short and J 5 bases short, with 8 bases between. The germline V gene has CDR1 LNHNV and CDR2 YYDKDF (reference sequence). This CDR3 region has 14 residues. The CDR3 spells CATSRDGSNNEQFF. The CDR3 coding sequence is TGTGCCACCAGCAGAGATGGGTCGAACAATGAGCAGTTCTTC.

To note about this clonotype: Mismatch with germline at one junction end may stem from a read error. The rearrangement joins TRBV9 to TRBJ2-7; 7 bases fit TRBD1. Germline V gives CDR1 SGDLS, CDR2 YYNGEE. This CDR3 is built from 14 residues. CDR3 region: CASSVAGPGQWVTF. For the CDR3, the DNA is TGTGCCAGCAGCGTAGCCGGACCGGGACAGTGGGTTACTTTC. Based on the CDR3 plus reference TRBV9 and TRBJ2-7, the full variable domain is DSGVTQTPKHLITATGQRVTLRCSPRSGDLSVYWYQQSLDQGLQFLIQYYNGEERAKGNILERFSAQQFPDLHSELNLSSLELGDSALYFCASSVAGPGQWVTFGPGTRLTVT.

With regard to this clonotype: The junction departs from germline at one end; a sequencing error may be responsible. The chain uses TRBV9 and TRBJ1-1, with D possibly TRBD1 on 5 matching bases. Germline CDR1 and CDR2: SGDLS and YYNGEE. The CDR3 length is 15 residues. Written as DNA, the CDR3 is TGTGCCAGCAGCGTAGGAGCAGGGATGAACATTGAAGCTTTCTTC. This encodes CASSVGAGMNIEAFF.

This clonotype was picked up many times. The chain has TRBV6-6 and TRBJ2-3; TRBD1 aligns across 9 bases. Trimming at V came to 2 bases and at J to 4 bases, leaving 4 bases not matched to a gene. The germline V gene has CDR1 MNHNY and CDR2 SVGAGI (reference sequence). CDR3 length equals 15 residues. The CDR3 is CASSYRTGASDTQYF. For the CDR3, the DNA is TGTGCCAGCAGTTACAGGACAGGGGCCTCAGATACGCAGTATTTT.

The chain combines TRBV2 with TRBJ2-1; no firm D call. Germline V gene data show CDR1 as SNHLY and CDR2 as FYNNEI. The CDR3 covers 12 residues. V dropped 7 bases and J dropped 9 bases, with 13 bases sitting between them. CDR3 residues: CASTSLVGEQFF. CDR3 coding DNA: TGTGCCAGCACTAGTTTGGTGGGTGAGCAGTTCTTC.

The CDR3 sequence is CSASLRTSTDTVGYTF. CDR3 nucleotides: TGCAGTGCTAGTTTGCGGACCAGCACAGATACGGTTGGCTACACCTTC. The chain recombines TRBV20-1 with TRBJ1-2; D is unclear. V gave up 3 bases and J gave up 7 bases, with 24 bases separating them. Germline assignment: CDR1 DFQATT and CDR2 SNEGSKA (reference sequence). This CDR3 region has 16 residues.

Regarding this clonotype: The final CDR3 position lacks the conserved phenylalanine or tryptophan, pointing to a likely read error. This CDR3 reads CATSAASTSNQPQHL. The CDR3, as DNA: TGTGCCACCAGTGCGGCCAGCACTAGCAATCAGCCCCAGCATCTT. The V and J genes are TRBV24-1 and TRBJ1-5; the D is unclear. This CDR3 contains 15 residues. Trimming took 5 bases from V and 0 from J, leaving 10 bases between them. Germline assignment: CDR1 KGHDR and CDR2 SFDVKD.

This clonotype was seen ten or more times. The chain combines TRBV7-9 with TRBJ2-7; 7 bases map to TRBD1. CDR1 is SEHNR, CDR2 FQNEAQ, per germline (reference sequence). V was clipped by 6 bases and J by 6 bases; unmatched bases: 11. This CDR3 comprises 14 residues. This CDR3 reads CASRFGEQGSEQYF. CDR3 DNA: TGTGCCAGCAGGTTCGGGGAACAGGGGTCCGAGCAGTACTTC.

This chain links TRBV7-3 with TRBJ1-1; D remains unclear. This CDR3 is built from 13 residues. V lost 5 bases and J 11 bases, leaving 18 bases between the germline ends. Germline CDR1 SGHTA, CDR2 FQGTGA. CDR3 coding DNA: TGTGCCAGCAGCCAAACGGGTTCCCTGGAGGCTTTCTTT. It codes for CASSQTGSLEAFF.

The chain carries TRBV6-5 and TRBJ1-6, with D unclear. The CDR3 is made up of 13 amino acids. From germline, CDR1 is MNHEY and CDR2 SVGAGI. Trimming took off 5 bases at V and 6 bases at J, with 8 bases between the two ends. CDR3 DNA sequence: TGTGCCAGCAGTAAACAGTTTAATTCACCCCTCCACTTT. Translated, it gives CASSKQFNSPLHF.

In this sample, this clonotype turned up a few times. The V and J genes are TRBV7-9 and TRBJ1-2, with TRBD1 identical over 8 bases. The CDR3 spans 15 residues. V lost 5 bases to trimming and J lost 8 bases; unmatched junction nucleotides: 13. CDR1 SEHNR and CDR2 FQNEAQ come from the germline V gene (reference sequence). The CDR3 sequence: CASSRMTQGAQGYTF. DNA of the CDR3: TGTGCCAGCAGCCGTATGACGCAGGGGGCACAAGGCTACACCTTC.

This clonotype was seen repeatedly, ten times or more. The gene calls are TRBV7-9 and TRBJ2-2, with TRBD1 matching 9 bases. Germline V gene sequence: CDR1 SEHNR, CDR2 FQNEAQ (reference sequence). The V gene end was trimmed by 6 bases and the J gene end by 5 bases; junction bases not matched to a gene: 7. The CDR3 runs 15 residues. The chain's CDR3 is CASSSGDRETGELFF. The CDR3 nucleotides are TGTGCCAGCAGTAGTGGGGACAGGGAAACCGGGGAGCTGTTTTTT.

V and J are TRBV7-2 and TRBJ2-7; TRBD2 agrees at 7 bases. CDR1 is SGHTA and CDR2 is FQGNSA in the germline V gene. The CDR3 is made up of 14 amino acids. V shed 1 base, J shed 6 bases, and the junction held 6 bases outside the gene matches. CDR3 in DNA: TGTGCCAGCAGCTTAGTACGGGGGGTTGGCGAGCAGTACTTC. Its protein is CASSLVRGVGEQYF.